The clone carrying this TCR beta chain was counted ten times or more. Each CDR3 protein is one row after TCRdb ran MiXCR on the RT-PCR reads. The profile shows hundreds of thousands of distinct CDR3 sequences, approximately 15% of them singletons. The trim removed 0 bases at V and 5 bases at J, leaving 2 bases unmatched. CDR1 is SGHTA, CDR2 FQGTGA, per germline. The CDR3 has 14 residues. This clonotype was obtained from a female donor in good health, serving as a healthy control. The sample consisted of memory CD4+ T cells from blood. The chain joins TRBV7-3 to TRBJ2-3; 7 nucleotides line up with TRBD2. CDR3 nucleotide sequence: TGTGCCAGCAGCTTAACCGGGGGGAAAGATACGCAGTATTTT. Its protein product is CASSLTGGKDTQYF. Supplemented by reference TRBV7-3 and TRBJ2-3, the full variable domain reads GAGVSQTPSNKVTEKGKYVELRCDPISGHTALYWYRQSLGQGPEFLIYFQGTGAADDSGLPNDRFFAVRPEGSVSTLKIQRTERGDSAVYLCASSLTGGKDTQYFGPGTRLTVL.